These T cell receptor beta chains were read from a single sample in a study of molecular identifiers for immune sequencing clone quantification. From the PCR reads, TCRdb called clonotypes with MiXCR, one entry per CDR3 protein. The sample lists hundreds of thousands of distinct CDR3 sequences, about 25% occurring once. Sample: naive CD8+ T cells from blood, with Jurkat cell RNA spiked in. The receptors come from a human donor in good health. Some libraries in this study had Jurkat cell RNA spiked in. Each CDR3 is given with its conserved first and last residue. A D gene is named only where the DNA matches it firmly. Some rows have no size entry. The others give once, few or many, or a class for an expanded clone.

cdr3_aa,cdr3_nt,cdr3_length,j_call,clone_size,v_call,d_call
CASSSRPNTQYF,TGTGCCAGCAGCTCCCGACCGAATACACAATATTTT,12,TRBJ2-3,NA,TRBV7-6,NA
CASSYGRYTGELFF,TGTGCCAGCAGTTACGGACGCTACACCGGGGAGCTGTTTTTT,14,TRBJ2-2,many,TRBV6-5,NA
CASSTINNEQFF,TGTGCCAGCAGCACTATCAACAATGAGCAGTTCTTC,12,TRBJ2-1,few,TRBV9,NA
CASSDFANTGELFF,TGTGCCAGCAGTGATTTCGCGAACACCGGGGAGCTGTTTTTT,14,TRBJ2-2,many,TRBV6-1,NA
CASSTGGSSYQQYF,TGTGCCAGCAGTACAGGCGGGAGCTCCTACCAGCAGTACTTC,14,TRBJ2-7,NA,TRBV7-8,TRBD2
CASSPLSGGTEQYF,TGTGCCAGCAGCCCCCTCAGCGGAGGGACCGAGCAGTACTTC,14,TRBJ2-7,many,TRBV7-2,NA
CASSFYRGVEQYF,TGTGCCAGCAGCTTTTACAGGGGGGTCGAGCAGTACTTC,13,TRBJ2-7,few,TRBV5-6,TRBD1
CASSFQAGGPVDTQYF,TGTGCCAGCAGCTTCCAAGCGGGGGGGCCGGTGGATACGCAGTATTTT,16,TRBJ2-3,NA,TRBV5-6,TRBD2
CASSAYRGPNTEAFF,TGTGCCAGTAGTGCCTACAGGGGCCCGAACACTGAAGCTTTCTTT,15,TRBJ1-1,few,TRBV19,TRBD1
CASSLESAGVRQETQYF,TGTGCCAGCAGCTTAGAATCAGCGGGGGTACGACAAGAGACCCAGTACTTC,17,TRBJ2-5,NA,TRBV7-6,TRBD2
CAWSVALDEQFF,TGTGCCTGGAGTGTAGCTCTAGATGAGCAGTTCTTC,12,TRBJ2-1,many,TRBV30,NA